The rows below give T cell receptor beta chains drawn from one sample of a study of T cells after yellow fever vaccination. MiXCR, applied by TCRdb to the 5' RACE reads, yields one record per CDR3 protein. The sample includes hundreds of thousands of distinct CDR3 sequences, 13% of them seen just once. The sequences come from PBMCs, collected on the day of the yellow fever booster vaccination. All receptors come from a man aged 25-45 years who received the YFV17D yellow fever vaccine. Each CDR3 is given with its conserved first and last residue. D genes are given only for firm matches. A clone size is listed for some rows: how often the clone was seen (once, few, many), or a class if it is expanded.

V gene: TRBV5-1
D gene: TRBD2
clone size: many
J gene: TRBJ2-5
CDR3 protein: CASSAGGSQETQYF
CDR3 DNA: TGCGCCAGCAGCGCGGGCGGGAGCCAAGAGACCCAGTACTTC

V gene: TRBV7-2
D gene: TRBD1
clone size: NA
J gene: TRBJ1-1
CDR3 protein: CASSPQTGGTEAFF
CDR3 DNA: TGTGCCAGCAGCCCCCAGACAGGGGGGACTGAAGCTTTCTTT

V gene: TRBV10-3
D gene: TRBD2
clone size: NA
J gene: TRBJ2-3
CDR3 protein: CASSGRYTDTQYF
CDR3 DNA: TGTGCCTCTAGCGGGAGGTACACAGATACGCAGTATTTT

V gene: TRBV18
D gene: NA
clone size: few
J gene: TRBJ2-3
CDR3 protein: CASSPSLMGTQYF
CDR3 DNA: TGTGCCAGCTCACCATCCCTGATGGGTACGCAGTATTTT

V gene: TRBV27
D gene: NA
clone size: few
J gene: TRBJ2-3
CDR3 protein: CASSRTGWSTDTQYF
CDR3 DNA: TGTGCCAGCAGCCGTACAGGGTGGAGCACAGATACGCAGTATTTT

V gene: TRBV20-1
D gene: TRBD2
clone size: NA
J gene: TRBJ2-1
CDR3 protein: CSAPGLVGSYNEQFF
CDR3 DNA: TGCAGTGCTCCGGGACTAGTAGGTTCCTACAATGAGCAGTTCTTC

V gene: TRBV3-1
D gene: TRBD2
clone size: NA
J gene: TRBJ2-5
CDR3 protein: CASSQDPSGSSVDQETQYF
CDR3 DNA: TGTGCCAGCAGCCAAGATCCTAGCGGGAGCTCTGTGGACCAAGAGACCCAGTACTTC

V gene: TRBV27
D gene: NA
clone size: few
J gene: TRBJ2-7
CDR3 protein: CASSLNTAYEQYF
CDR3 DNA: TGTGCCAGCAGTTTAAATACAGCCTACGAGCAGTACTTC

V gene: TRBV12-3/TRBV12-4
D gene: NA
clone size: NA
J gene: TRBJ1-2
CDR3 protein: CASSLAGGNGYTF
CDR3 DNA: TGTGCCAGCAGTTTAGCAGGGGGGAATGGCTACACCTTC

V gene: TRBV5-1
D gene: NA
clone size: few
J gene: TRBJ1-1
CDR3 protein: CASSFTETNTEAFF
CDR3 DNA: TGCGCCAGCAGCTTTACCGAAACGAACACTGAAGCTTTCTTT

V gene: TRBV20-1
D gene: NA
clone size: few
J gene: TRBJ2-7
CDR3 protein: CSASSPRDTTYEQYF
CDR3 DNA: TGCAGTGCTAGCTCCCCCCGGGACACCACCTACGAGCAGTACTTC

V gene: TRBV20-1
D gene: NA
clone size: NA
J gene: TRBJ1-4
CDR3 protein: CSAKRGEKLFF
CDR3 DNA: TGCAGTGCCAAACGGGGTGAAAAACTGTTTTTT

V gene: TRBV5-1
D gene: TRBD2
clone size: many
J gene: TRBJ2-3
CDR3 protein: CASSVRDYTDTQYF
CDR3 DNA: TGCGCCAGCAGCGTGCGGGACTACACAGATACGCAGTATTTT

V gene: TRBV29-1
D gene: TRBD1
clone size: NA
J gene: TRBJ1-1
CDR3 protein: CSVAQSDRATEAFF
CDR3 DNA: TGCAGCGTTGCACAAAGTGACAGGGCCACTGAAGCTTTCTTT

V gene: TRBV2
D gene: TRBD1
clone size: many
J gene: TRBJ2-7
CDR3 protein: CASMGTGDPSSYEQYF
CDR3 DNA: TGTGCCAGCATGGGGACAGGGGATCCAAGCTCCTACGAGCAGTACTTC

V gene: TRBV5-1
D gene: TRBD2
clone size: NA
J gene: TRBJ2-1
CDR3 protein: CASSLDGLAGGEQFF
CDR3 DNA: TGCGCCAGCAGCTTGGATGGACTAGCGGGAGGTGAGCAGTTCTTC

V gene: TRBV19
D gene: NA
clone size: many
J gene: TRBJ2-7
CDR3 protein: CASSIQGRTYEQYF
CDR3 DNA: TGTGCCAGTAGTATCCAGGGGCGAACCTACGAGCAGTACTTC

V gene: TRBV4-1
D gene: TRBD1
clone size: few
J gene: TRBJ2-5
CDR3 protein: CASSQLRDRDETQYF
CDR3 DNA: TGCGCCAGCAGCCAACTCCGGGACAGGGATGAGACCCAGTACTTC

V gene: TRBV4-3
D gene: NA
clone size: NA
J gene: TRBJ1-5
CDR3 protein: CASSQEVDSNQPQHF
CDR3 DNA: TGCGCCAGCAGCCAAGAGGTGGATAGCAATCAGCCCCAGCATTTT

V gene: TRBV5-5
D gene: NA
clone size: few
J gene: TRBJ2-4
CDR3 protein: CANYSKGLSKNIQYF
CDR3 DNA: TGTGCTAATTACTCCAAGGGTCTTAGCAAAAACATTCAGTACTTC

V gene: TRBV4-1
D gene: NA
clone size: NA
J gene: TRBJ1-4
CDR3 protein: CASSQVGQGESNEKLFF
CDR3 DNA: TGCGCCAGCAGCCAAGTGGGTCAGGGAGAAAGTAATGAAAAACTGTTTTTT

V gene: TRBV7-6
D gene: TRBD2
clone size: few
J gene: TRBJ2-1
CDR3 protein: CASSVTTMAGGGDEQFF
CDR3 DNA: TGTGCCAGCAGCGTTACTACGATGGCGGGAGGGGGGGATGAGCAGTTCTTC

V gene: TRBV10-3
D gene: TRBD2
clone size: NA
J gene: TRBJ2-1
CDR3 protein: CAISEAGKYNEQFF
CDR3 DNA: TGTGCCATCAGTGAAGCGGGGAAATACAATGAGCAGTTCTTC

V gene: TRBV30
D gene: NA
clone size: few
J gene: TRBJ1-1
CDR3 protein: CAWSAVGGAFF
CDR3 DNA: TGTGCCTGGAGTGCAGTCGGGGGGGCTTTCTTT

V gene: TRBV18
D gene: TRBD1
clone size: NA
J gene: TRBJ2-1
CDR3 protein: CASSPLTGSFNEQFF
CDR3 DNA: TGTGCCAGCTCACCATTGACAGGGTCGTTCAATGAGCAGTTCTTC

V gene: TRBV6-2/TRBV6-3
D gene: NA
clone size: few
J gene: TRBJ1-1
CDR3 protein: CASGNQFTEAFF
CDR3 DNA: TGTGCCAGCGGTAACCAATTCACTGAAGCTTTCTTT

V gene: TRBV10-3
D gene: TRBD2
clone size: NA
J gene: TRBJ2-1
CDR3 protein: CAISESGLAGGPDNEQFF
CDR3 DNA: TGTGCCATCAGTGAGTCCGGACTAGCGGGAGGGCCCGACAATGAGCAGTTCTTC

V gene: TRBV12-3/TRBV12-4
D gene: NA
clone size: NA
J gene: TRBJ2-7
CDR3 protein: CASSLVKGEPYEQYF
CDR3 DNA: TGTGCCAGCAGTTTAGTTAAGGGCGAGCCCTACGAGCAGTACTTC

V gene: TRBV3-1
D gene: NA
clone size: few
J gene: TRBJ2-3
CDR3 protein: CASSQSDLGTDTQYF
CDR3 DNA: TGTGCCAGCAGCCAAAGTGACTTAGGCACAGATACGCAGTATTTT

V gene: TRBV7-3
D gene: NA
clone size: NA
J gene: TRBJ2-1
CDR3 protein: CASSFTGLDNEQFF
CDR3 DNA: TGTGCCAGCAGCTTCACAGGCTTAGACAATGAGCAGTTCTTC

V gene: TRBV7-6
D gene: TRBD2
clone size: few
J gene: TRBJ2-7
CDR3 protein: CASSSGLAGGPGSYEQYF
CDR3 DNA: TGTGCCAGCAGCTCGGGACTAGCGGGAGGGCCTGGAAGTTACGAGCAGTACTTC

V gene: TRBV6-4
D gene: NA
clone size: NA
J gene: TRBJ2-2
CDR3 protein: CASSDPGGGELFF
CDR3 DNA: TGTGCCAGCAGTGACCCCGGAGGCGGGGAGCTGTTTTTT

V gene: TRBV29-1
D gene: NA
clone size: few
J gene: TRBJ1-1
CDR3 protein: CSVVSPGMNTEAFF
CDR3 DNA: TGCAGCGTTGTCAGTCCGGGGATGAACACTGAAGCTTTCTTT

V gene: TRBV7-2
D gene: NA
clone size: NA
J gene: TRBJ2-3
CDR3 protein: CASSLDPTDTQYF
CDR3 DNA: TGTGCCAGCAGCTTAGATCCGACAGATACGCAGTATTTT

V gene: TRBV7-9
D gene: TRBD1
clone size: NA
J gene: TRBJ2-1
CDR3 protein: CASSLLGQGESYNEQFF
CDR3 DNA: TGTGCCAGCAGCTTACTGGGACAGGGTGAATCCTACAATGAGCAGTTCTTC

V gene: TRBV5-1
D gene: TRBD2
clone size: NA
J gene: TRBJ2-3
CDR3 protein: CASSYSGRASTDTQYF
CDR3 DNA: TGCGCCAGCAGCTACAGCGGGAGGGCGAGCACAGATACGCAGTATTTT

V gene: TRBV7-6
D gene: NA
clone size: few
J gene: TRBJ1-1
CDR3 protein: CASSLGAGSMTEAFF
CDR3 DNA: TGTGCCAGCAGCTTAGGTGCAGGCTCCATGACTGAAGCTTTCTTT

V gene: TRBV30
D gene: NA
clone size: NA
J gene: TRBJ1-2
CDR3 protein: CAWSVHVGQYGYTF
CDR3 DNA: TGTGCCTGGAGTGTACATGTGGGGCAATATGGCTACACCTTC

V gene: TRBV6-5
D gene: NA
clone size: few
J gene: TRBJ2-1
CDR3 protein: CASRISSSYNEQFF
CDR3 DNA: TGTGCCAGCAGAATTAGTAGCTCCTACAATGAGCAGTTCTTC

V gene: TRBV7-2
D gene: NA
clone size: NA
J gene: TRBJ2-3
CDR3 protein: CASIEGPAFGETQYF
CDR3 DNA: TGTGCCAGCATCGAGGGCCCCGCTTTCGGTGAGACGCAGTATTTT

V gene: TRBV12-3/TRBV12-4
D gene: NA
clone size: few
J gene: TRBJ1-3
CDR3 protein: CASSARNAIYF
CDR3 DNA: TGTGCCAGCAGTGCAAGAAACGCCATATATTTT

V gene: TRBV7-2
D gene: NA
clone size: NA
J gene: TRBJ2-7
CDR3 protein: CASSLETAAYEQYF
CDR3 DNA: TGTGCCAGCAGCTTAGAGACCGCCGCCTACGAGCAGTACTTC

V gene: TRBV12-3/TRBV12-4
D gene: NA
clone size: NA
J gene: TRBJ1-2
CDR3 protein: CASSEGTSVAF
CDR3 DNA: TGTGCCAGCAGTGAGGGGACCAGTGTAGCCTTC

V gene: TRBV6-2/TRBV6-3
D gene: TRBD2
clone size: NA
J gene: TRBJ2-3
CDR3 protein: CASSYPTSGFGPYF
CDR3 DNA: TGTGCCAGCAGTTACCCGACTAGCGGGTTTGGCCCGTATTTT

V gene: TRBV6-5
D gene: NA
clone size: NA
J gene: TRBJ1-1
CDR3 protein: CASSYQMGFTEAFF
CDR3 DNA: TGTGCCAGCAGTTATCAAATGGGGTTCACTGAAGCTTTCTTT

V gene: TRBV21-1
D gene: NA
clone size: few
J gene: TRBJ2-5
CDR3 protein: CASSKPLDRQETQYF
CDR3 DNA: TGTGCCAGCAGCAAACCTTTGGACAGACAAGAGACCCAGTACTTC

V gene: TRBV20-1
D gene: TRBD2
clone size: few
J gene: TRBJ2-1
CDR3 protein: CSARDLPGLAGGYYNEQFF
CDR3 DNA: TGCAGTGCTAGAGATCTTCCCGGACTAGCGGGAGGATACTACAATGAGCAGTTCTTC

V gene: TRBV6-4
D gene: NA
clone size: NA
J gene: TRBJ1-2
CDR3 protein: CASSVDPSPGYGYTF
CDR3 DNA: TGTGCCAGCAGTGTGGACCCCTCCCCGGGGTATGGCTACACCTTC

V gene: TRBV11-2
D gene: TRBD2
clone size: few
J gene: TRBJ2-1
CDR3 protein: CASSLDLRGLEREYNEQFF
CDR3 DNA: TGTGCCAGCAGCTTAGACCTCCGGGGGTTAGAGCGGGAGTACAATGAGCAGTTCTTC

V gene: TRBV6-5
D gene: TRBD1
clone size: NA
J gene: TRBJ1-5
CDR3 protein: CASSSRDRGRQPQHF
CDR3 DNA: TGTGCCAGCAGTTCCCGGGACAGGGGGCGGCAGCCCCAGCATTTT

V gene: TRBV29-1
D gene: NA
clone size: NA
J gene: TRBJ2-3
CDR3 protein: CSVRGTTSTDTQYF
CDR3 DNA: TGCAGCGTGAGGGGGACAACTAGCACAGATACGCAGTATTTT